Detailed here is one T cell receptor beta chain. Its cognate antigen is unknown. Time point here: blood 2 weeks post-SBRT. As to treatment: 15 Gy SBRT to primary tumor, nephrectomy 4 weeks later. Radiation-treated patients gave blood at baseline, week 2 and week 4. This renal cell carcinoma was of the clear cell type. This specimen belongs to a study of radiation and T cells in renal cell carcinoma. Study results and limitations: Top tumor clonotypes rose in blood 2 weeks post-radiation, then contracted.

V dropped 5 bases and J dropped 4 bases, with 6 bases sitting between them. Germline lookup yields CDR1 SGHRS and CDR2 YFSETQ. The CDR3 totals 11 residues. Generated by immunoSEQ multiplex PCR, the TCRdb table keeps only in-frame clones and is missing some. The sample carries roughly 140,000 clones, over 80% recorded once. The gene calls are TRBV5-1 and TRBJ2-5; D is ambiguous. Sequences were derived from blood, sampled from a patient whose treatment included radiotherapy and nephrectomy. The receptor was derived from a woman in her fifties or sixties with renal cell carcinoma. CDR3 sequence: CASSLAETQYF. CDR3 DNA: TGCGCCAGCAGTTTAGCAGAGACCCAGTACTTC.